The clone carrying this TCR beta chain turned up a few times. The antigen is not known. The germline V gene has CDR1 SSHAT and CDR2 FNYEAQ (reference sequence). Trimming removed 11 bases at V and 7 bases at J, with 18 bases between. This CDR3 has 13 amino acids. Once RNA had been extracted, it was reverse transcribed into cDNA to act as the sequencing template. Sequencing was performed with immunoSEQ multiplex PCR; in TCRdb, only in-frame clones are kept and a portion is missing. The repertoire holds roughly 100,000 clones, with roughly 47% as singletons. The data were obtained in a study of CD8+ T cells in alopecia areata. Background on the study: Patients took tofacitinib for 6 to 18 months, followed by 6 drug-free months. Whole-study results and caveats: On tofacitinib, scalp clonality and expanded CD8+ clones among top 100 fell significantly. Scalp and blood samples kept many expanded lesional clones throughout tofacitinib.

As for treatment: oral pan-JAK inhibitor, 5-10 mg twice daily. Lesional scalp punch biopsies and peripheral blood were collected from alopecia areata patients. The V call is TRBV7-7, the J call TRBJ1-5; D gene ambiguous. This TCR derives from a human donor with alopecia areata. Sequencing was performed on CD8+ T cells sorted from blood, taken at week 24, from a patient treated with tofacitinib. CDR3: CAWGRARGQPQHF. CDR3 coding DNA: TGTGCCTGGGGTCGGGCCCGTGGACAGCCCCAGCATTTT. The variable domain in full, with the rest retrieved from reference TRBV7-7 and TRBJ1-5, is GAGVSQSPRYKVTKRGQDVTLRCDPISSHATLYWYQQALGQGPEFLTYFNYEAQPDKSGLPSDRFSAERPEGSISTLTIQRTEQRDSAMYRCAWGRARGQPQHFGDGTRLSIL.